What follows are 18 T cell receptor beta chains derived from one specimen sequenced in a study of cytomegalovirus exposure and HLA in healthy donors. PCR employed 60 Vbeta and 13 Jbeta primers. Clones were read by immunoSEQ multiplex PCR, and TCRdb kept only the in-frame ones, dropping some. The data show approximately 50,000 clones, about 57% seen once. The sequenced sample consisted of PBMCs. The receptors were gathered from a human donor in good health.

The chain's CDR3 is CASSPTSIEETQYF. CDR3 sequence (DNA): TGTGCCAGCAGCCCGACTAGCATAGAAGAGACCCAGTACTTC. The genes are TRBV4-2 and TRBJ2-5; TRBD2 agrees at 7 bases. This CDR3 spans 14 amino acids. V was pared by 4 bases and J by 3 bases, with 5 bases of the junction left unmatched. The V gene's germline CDR1 is LGHNA and CDR2 YNFKEQ.

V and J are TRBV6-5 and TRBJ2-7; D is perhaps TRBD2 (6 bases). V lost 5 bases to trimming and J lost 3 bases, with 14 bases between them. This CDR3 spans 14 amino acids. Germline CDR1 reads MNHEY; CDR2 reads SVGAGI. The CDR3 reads CASSPGGRGYEQYF. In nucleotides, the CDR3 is TGTGCCAGCAGTCCCGGGGGAAGGGGCTACGAGCAGTACTTC.

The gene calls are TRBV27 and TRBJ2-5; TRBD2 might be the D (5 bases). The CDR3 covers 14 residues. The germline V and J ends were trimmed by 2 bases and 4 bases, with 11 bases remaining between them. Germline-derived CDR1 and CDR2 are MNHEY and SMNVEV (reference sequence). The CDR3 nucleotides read TGTGCCAGCAGTTTAAGGGCTAGCCCAGAGACCCAGTACTTC. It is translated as CASSLRASPETQYF.

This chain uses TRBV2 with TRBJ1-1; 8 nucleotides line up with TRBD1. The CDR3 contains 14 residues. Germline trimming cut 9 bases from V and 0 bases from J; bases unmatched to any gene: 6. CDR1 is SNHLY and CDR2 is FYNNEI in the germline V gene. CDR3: CASRRQGMNTEAFF. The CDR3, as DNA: TGTGCCAGTAGAAGACAGGGGATGAACACTGAAGCTTTCTTT.

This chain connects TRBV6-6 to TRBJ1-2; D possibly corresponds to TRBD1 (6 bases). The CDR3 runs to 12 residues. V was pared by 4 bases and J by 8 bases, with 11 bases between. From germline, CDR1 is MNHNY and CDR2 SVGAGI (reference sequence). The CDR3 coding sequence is TGTGCCAGCAGTTCAAACAGGGTCGGCTACACCTTC. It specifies CASSSNRVGYTF.

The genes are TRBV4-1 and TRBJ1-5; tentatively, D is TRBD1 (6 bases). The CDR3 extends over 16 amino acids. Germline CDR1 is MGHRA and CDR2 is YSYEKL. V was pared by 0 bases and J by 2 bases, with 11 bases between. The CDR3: CASSQEGRGGNQPQHF. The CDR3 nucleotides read TGCGCCAGCAGCCAAGAAGGCAGGGGCGGCAATCAGCCCCAGCATTTT.

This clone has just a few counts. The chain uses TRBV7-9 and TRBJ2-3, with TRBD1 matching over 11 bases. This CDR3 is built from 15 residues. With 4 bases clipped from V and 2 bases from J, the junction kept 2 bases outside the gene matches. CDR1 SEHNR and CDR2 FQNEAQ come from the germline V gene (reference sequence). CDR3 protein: CASSSGQGDTDTQYF. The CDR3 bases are TGTGCCAGCAGCTCGGGACAGGGGGACACAGATACGCAGTATTTT.

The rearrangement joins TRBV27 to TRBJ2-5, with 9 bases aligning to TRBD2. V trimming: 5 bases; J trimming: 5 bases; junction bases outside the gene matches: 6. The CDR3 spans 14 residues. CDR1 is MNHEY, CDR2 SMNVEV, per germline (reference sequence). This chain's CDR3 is CASSLAGFGETQYF. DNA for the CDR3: TGTGCCAGCAGTCTAGCGGGGTTTGGTGAGACCCAGTACTTC.

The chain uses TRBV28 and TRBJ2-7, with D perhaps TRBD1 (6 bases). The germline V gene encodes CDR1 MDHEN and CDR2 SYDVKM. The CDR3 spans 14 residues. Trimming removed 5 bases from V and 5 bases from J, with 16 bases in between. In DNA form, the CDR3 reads TGTGCCAGCAGTAAAACCGCAGGGGATCACGAGCAGTACTTC. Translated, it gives CASSKTAGDHEQYF.

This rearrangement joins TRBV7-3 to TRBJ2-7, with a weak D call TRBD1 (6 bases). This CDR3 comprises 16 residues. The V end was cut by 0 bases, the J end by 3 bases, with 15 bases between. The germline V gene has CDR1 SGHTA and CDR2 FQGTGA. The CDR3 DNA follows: TGTGCCAGCAGCTTAACGGGGGCCCCTGGGGGCTACGAGCAGTACTTC. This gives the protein CASSLTGAPGGYEQYF.

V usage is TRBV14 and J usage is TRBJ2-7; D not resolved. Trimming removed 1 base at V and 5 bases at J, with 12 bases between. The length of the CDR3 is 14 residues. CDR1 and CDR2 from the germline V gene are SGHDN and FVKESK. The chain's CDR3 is CASSQVGRPNEQYF. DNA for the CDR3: TGTGCCAGCAGCCAAGTCGGCAGGCCCAACGAGCAGTACTTC.

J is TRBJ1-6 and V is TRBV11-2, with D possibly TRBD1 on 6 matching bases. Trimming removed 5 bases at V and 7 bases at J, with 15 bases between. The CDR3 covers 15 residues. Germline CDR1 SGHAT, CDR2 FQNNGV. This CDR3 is CASSIGGGRNSPLHF. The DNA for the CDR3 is TGTGCCAGCAGCATAGGGGGGGGCAGGAATTCACCCCTCCACTTT.

The CDR3 is CAWSVRGGTDTQYF. For the CDR3, the DNA is TGTGCCTGGAGCGTCAGGGGTGGCACAGATACGCAGTATTTT. This chain uses TRBV30 with TRBJ2-3, with a tentative D call TRBD1 (6 bases). With 3 bases removed from V and 1 base from J, the gap between germline ends came to 11 bases. In germline, CDR1 is GTSNPN, CDR2 SVGIG (reference sequence). The length of the CDR3 is 14 residues. The complete variable domain, with remaining parts taken from reference TRBV30 and TRBJ2-3, reads SQTIHQWPATLVQPVGSPLSLECTVEGTSNPNLYWYRQAAGRGLQLLFYSVGIGQISSEVPQNLSASRPQDRQFILSSKKLLLSDSGFYLCAWSVRGGTDTQYFGPGTRLTVL.

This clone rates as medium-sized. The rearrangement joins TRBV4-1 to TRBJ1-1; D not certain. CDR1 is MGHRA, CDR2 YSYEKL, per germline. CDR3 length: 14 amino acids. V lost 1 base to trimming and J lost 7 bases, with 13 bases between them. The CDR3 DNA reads TGCGCCAGCAGCCAAGCGGGAGGGTCCATTGAAGCTTTCTTT. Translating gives CASSQAGGSIEAFF.

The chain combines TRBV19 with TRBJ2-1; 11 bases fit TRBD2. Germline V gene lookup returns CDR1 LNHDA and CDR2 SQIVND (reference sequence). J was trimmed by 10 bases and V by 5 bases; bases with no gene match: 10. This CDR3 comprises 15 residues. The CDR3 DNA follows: TGTGCCAGTAGTCATCTCCTACTAGCGGGGGAAGAGCAGTTCTTC. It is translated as CASSHLLLAGEEQFF.

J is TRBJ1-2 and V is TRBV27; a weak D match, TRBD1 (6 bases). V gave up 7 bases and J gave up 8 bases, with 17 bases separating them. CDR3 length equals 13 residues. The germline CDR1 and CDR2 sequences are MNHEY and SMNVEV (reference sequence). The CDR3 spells CASKMAGAGGYTF. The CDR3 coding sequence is TGTGCCAGCAAGATGGCGGGGGCCGGGGGCTACACCTTC.

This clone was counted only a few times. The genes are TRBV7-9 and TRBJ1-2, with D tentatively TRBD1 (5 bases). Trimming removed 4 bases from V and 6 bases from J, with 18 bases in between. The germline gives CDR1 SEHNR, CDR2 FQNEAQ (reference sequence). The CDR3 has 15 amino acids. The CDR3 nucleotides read TGTGCCAGCAGCTCGCTCCTTCAGGGTCTCGATGGCTACACCTTC. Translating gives CASSSLLQGLDGYTF.

CDR3: CASSKQAGQGFSGELFF. In DNA form, the CDR3 reads TGCGCCAGCAGCAAACAGGCGGGACAGGGCTTTTCCGGGGAGCTGTTTTTT. V gene TRBV4-1 combines with J gene TRBJ2-2; the match to TRBD1 covers 9 bases. This CDR3 contains 17 residues. The V gene end was trimmed by 5 bases and the J gene end by 6 bases; junction bases not matched to a gene: 13. The V gene's germline CDR1 is MGHRA and CDR2 YSYEKL.